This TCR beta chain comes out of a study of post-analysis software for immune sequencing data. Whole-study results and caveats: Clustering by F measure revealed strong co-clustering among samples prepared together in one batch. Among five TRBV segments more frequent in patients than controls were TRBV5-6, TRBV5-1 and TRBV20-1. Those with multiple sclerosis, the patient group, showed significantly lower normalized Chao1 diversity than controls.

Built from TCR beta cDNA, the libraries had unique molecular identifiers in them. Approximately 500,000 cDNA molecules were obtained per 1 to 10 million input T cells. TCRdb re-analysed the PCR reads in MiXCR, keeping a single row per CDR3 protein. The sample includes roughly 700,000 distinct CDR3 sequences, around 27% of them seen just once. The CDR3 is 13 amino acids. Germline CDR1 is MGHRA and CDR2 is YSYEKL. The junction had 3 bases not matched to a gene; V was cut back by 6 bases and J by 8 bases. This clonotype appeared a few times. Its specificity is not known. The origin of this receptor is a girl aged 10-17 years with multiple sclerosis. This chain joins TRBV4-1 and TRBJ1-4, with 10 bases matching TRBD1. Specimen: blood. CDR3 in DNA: TGCGCCAGCAGGGGGACAGGGGCCGAAAAACTGTTTTTT. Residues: CASRGTGAEKLFF.